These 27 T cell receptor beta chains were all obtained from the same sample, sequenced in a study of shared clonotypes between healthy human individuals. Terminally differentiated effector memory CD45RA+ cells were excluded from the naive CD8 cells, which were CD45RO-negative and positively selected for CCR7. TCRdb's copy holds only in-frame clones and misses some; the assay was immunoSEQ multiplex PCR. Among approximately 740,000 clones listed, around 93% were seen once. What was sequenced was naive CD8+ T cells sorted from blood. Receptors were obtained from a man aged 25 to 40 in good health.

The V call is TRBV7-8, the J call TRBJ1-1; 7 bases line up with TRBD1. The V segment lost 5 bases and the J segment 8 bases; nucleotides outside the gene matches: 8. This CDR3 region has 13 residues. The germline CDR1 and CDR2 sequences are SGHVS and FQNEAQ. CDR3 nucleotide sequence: TGTGCCAGCAGCCCCGGACAGGCGCTAGAAGCTTTCTTT. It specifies CASSPGQALEAFF.

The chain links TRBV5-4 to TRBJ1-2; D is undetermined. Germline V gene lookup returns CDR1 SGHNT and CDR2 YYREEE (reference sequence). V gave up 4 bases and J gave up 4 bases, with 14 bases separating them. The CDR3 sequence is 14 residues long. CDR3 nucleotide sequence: TGTGCCAGCAGCCGCCCGGGCGGAAGCTATGGCTACACCTTC. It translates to CASSRPGGSYGYTF. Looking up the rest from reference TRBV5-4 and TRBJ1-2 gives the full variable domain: ETGVTQSPTHLIKTRGQQVTLRCSSQSGHNTVSWYQQALGQGPQFIFQYYREEENGRGNFPPRFSGLQFPNYSSELNVNALELDDSALYLCASSRPGGSYGYTFGSGTRLTVV.

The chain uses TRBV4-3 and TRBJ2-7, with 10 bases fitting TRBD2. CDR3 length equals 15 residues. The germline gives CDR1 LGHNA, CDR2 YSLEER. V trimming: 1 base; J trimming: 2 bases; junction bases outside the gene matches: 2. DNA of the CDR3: TGCGCCAGCAGCCAAGGAGCGGGAGGGCCCTACGAGCAGTACTTC. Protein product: CASSQGAGGPYEQYF.

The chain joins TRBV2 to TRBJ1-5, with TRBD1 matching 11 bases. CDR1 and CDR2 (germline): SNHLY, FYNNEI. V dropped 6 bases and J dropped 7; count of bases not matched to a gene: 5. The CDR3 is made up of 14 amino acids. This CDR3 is CASRGTGGHQPQHF. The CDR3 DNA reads TGTGCCAGCAGAGGGACAGGGGGACACCAGCCCCAGCATTTT.

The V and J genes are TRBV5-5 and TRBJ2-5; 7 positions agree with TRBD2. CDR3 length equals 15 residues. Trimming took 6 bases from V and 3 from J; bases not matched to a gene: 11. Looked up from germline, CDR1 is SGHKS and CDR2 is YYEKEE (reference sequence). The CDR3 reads CASTKGRGREETQYF. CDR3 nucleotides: TGTGCCAGCACGAAAGGCCGAGGGAGGGAAGAGACCCAGTACTTC.

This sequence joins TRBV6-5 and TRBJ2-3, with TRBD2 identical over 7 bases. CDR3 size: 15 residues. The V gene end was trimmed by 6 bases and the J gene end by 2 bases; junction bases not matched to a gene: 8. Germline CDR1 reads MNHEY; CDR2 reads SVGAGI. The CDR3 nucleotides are TGTGCCAGCAGCCTAGGACTAGGGAACACAGATACGCAGTATTTT. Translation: CASSLGLGNTDTQYF.

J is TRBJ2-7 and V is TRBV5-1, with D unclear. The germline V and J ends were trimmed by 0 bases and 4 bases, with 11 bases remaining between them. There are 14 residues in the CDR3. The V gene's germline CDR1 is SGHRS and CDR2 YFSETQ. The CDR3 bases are TGCGCCAGCAGCTTGGTGTCGGTGCAGTACGAGCAGTACTTC. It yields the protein CASSLVSVQYEQYF.

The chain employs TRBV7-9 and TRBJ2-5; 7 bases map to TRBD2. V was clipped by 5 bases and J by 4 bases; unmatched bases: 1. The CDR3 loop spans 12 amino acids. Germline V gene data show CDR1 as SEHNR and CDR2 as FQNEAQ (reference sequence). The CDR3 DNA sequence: TGTGCCAGCAGCCGCGGGGGAGAGACCCAGTACTTC. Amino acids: CASSRGGETQYF. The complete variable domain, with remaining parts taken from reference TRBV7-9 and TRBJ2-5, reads DTGVSQNPRHKITKRGQNVTFRCDPISEHNRLYWYRQTLGQGPEFLTYFQNEAQLEKSRLLSDRFSAERPKGSFSTLEIQRTEQGDSAMYLCASSRGGETQYFGPGTRLLVL.

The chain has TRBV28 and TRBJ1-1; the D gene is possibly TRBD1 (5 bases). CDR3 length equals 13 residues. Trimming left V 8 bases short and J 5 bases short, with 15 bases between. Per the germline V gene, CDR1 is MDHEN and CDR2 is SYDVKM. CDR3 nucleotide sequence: TGTGCCAGCCACAACCGGGGGGGGACTGAAGCTTTCTTT. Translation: CASHNRGGTEAFF.

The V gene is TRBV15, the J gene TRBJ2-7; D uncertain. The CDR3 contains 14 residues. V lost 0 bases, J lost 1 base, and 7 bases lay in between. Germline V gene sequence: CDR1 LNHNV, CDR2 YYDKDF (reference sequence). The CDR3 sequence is CATSRERASYEQYF. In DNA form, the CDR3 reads TGTGCCACCAGCAGAGAGCGAGCATCCTACGAGCAGTACTTC. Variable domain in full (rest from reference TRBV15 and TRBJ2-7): DAMVIQNPRYQVTQFGKPVTLSCSQTLNHNVMYWYQQKSSQAPKLLFHYYDKDFNNEADTPDNFQSRRPNTSFCFLDIRSPGLGDTAMYLCATSRERASYEQYFGPGTRLTVT.

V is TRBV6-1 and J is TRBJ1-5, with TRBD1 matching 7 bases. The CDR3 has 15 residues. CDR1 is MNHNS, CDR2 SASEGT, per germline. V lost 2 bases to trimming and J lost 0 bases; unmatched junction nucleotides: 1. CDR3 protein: CASSEHRGSNQPQHF. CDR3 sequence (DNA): TGTGCCAGCAGTGAACACAGGGGTAGCAATCAGCCCCAGCATTTT.

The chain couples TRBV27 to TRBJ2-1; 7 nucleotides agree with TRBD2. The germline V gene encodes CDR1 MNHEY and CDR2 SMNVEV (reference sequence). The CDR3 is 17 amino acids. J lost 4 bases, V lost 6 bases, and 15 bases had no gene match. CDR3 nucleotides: TGTGCCAGCAGCCCCCTCTACCGTCTAGCGGAGTACAATGAGCAGTTCTTC. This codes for CASSPLYRLAEYNEQFF.

CDR3 coding DNA: TGTGCCAGCAGCGTAGAGGTCAGCGACTATGGCTACACCTTC. This codes for CASSVEVSDYGYTF. V gene TRBV9 combines with J gene TRBJ1-2, with D unclear. This CDR3 has 14 amino acids. The V gene's germline CDR1 is SGDLS and CDR2 YYNGEE. V lost 0 bases, J lost 3 bases, and 9 bases lay in between.

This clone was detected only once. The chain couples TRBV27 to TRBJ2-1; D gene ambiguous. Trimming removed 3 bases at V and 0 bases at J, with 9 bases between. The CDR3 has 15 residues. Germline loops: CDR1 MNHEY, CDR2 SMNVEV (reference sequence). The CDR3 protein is CASSFWQTSYNEQFF. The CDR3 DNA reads TGTGCCAGCAGTTTTTGGCAGACCTCCTACAATGAGCAGTTCTTC.

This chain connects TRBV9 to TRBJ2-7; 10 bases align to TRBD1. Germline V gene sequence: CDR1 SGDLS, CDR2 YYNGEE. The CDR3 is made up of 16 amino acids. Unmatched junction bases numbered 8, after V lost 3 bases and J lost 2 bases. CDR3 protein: CASSATDRGYPYEQYF. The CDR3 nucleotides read TGTGCCAGCAGCGCCACGGACAGGGGGTATCCCTACGAGCAGTACTTC.

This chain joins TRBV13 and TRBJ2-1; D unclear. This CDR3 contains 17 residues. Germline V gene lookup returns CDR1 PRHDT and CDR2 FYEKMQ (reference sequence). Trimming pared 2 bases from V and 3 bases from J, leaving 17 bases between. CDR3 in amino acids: CASSLFTSSPGYNEQFF. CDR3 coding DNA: TGTGCCAGCAGCTTATTCACTTCGTCCCCGGGCTACAATGAGCAGTTCTTC.

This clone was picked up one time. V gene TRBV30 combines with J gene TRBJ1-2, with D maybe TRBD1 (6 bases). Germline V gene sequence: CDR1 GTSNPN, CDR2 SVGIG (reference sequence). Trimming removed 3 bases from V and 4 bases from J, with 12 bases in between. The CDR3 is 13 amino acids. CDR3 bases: TGTGCCTGGAGGCCCGGACAGAGCTATGGCTACACCTTC. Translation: CAWRPGQSYGYTF.

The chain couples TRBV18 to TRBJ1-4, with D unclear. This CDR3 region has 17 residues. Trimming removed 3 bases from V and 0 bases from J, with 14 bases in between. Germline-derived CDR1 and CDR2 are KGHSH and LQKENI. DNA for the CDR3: TGTGCCAGCTCACCGAACCACCAGGTCCCAACTAATGAAAAACTGTTTTTT. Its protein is CASSPNHQVPTNEKLFF.

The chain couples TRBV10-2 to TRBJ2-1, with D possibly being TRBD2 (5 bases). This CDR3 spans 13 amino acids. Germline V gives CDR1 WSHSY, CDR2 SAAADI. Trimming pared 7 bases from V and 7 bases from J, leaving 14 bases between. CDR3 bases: TGCGCCAGCACCCAGTTAGAGGGAAATGAGCAGTTCTTC. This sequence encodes CASTQLEGNEQFF.

The CDR3 DNA reads TGTGCCTGGACTGACGGGGCACAAGAGACCCAGTACTTC. It yields the protein CAWTDGAQETQYF. J is TRBJ2-5 and V is TRBV30; D may correspond to TRBD1 or TRBD2 (5 bases each). The CDR3 is made up of 13 amino acids. Germline loops: CDR1 GTSNPN, CDR2 SVGIG (reference sequence). Deletions cut 4 bases from V and 2 bases from J, with 11 bases between.

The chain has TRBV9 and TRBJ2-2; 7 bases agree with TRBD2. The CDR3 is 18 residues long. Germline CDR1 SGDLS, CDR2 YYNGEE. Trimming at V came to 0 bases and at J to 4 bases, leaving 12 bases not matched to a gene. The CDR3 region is CASSVGPLAGESTGELFF. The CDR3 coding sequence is TGTGCCAGCAGCGTAGGTCCTCTTGCGGGAGAAAGCACCGGGGAGCTGTTTTTT.

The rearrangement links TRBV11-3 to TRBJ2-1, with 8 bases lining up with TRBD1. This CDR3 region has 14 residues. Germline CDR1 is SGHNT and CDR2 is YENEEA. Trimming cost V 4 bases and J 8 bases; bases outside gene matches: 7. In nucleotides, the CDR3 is TGTGCCAGCAGCTCCCCGGACAGGGAGTATGAGCAGTTCTTC. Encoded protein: CASSSPDREYEQFF. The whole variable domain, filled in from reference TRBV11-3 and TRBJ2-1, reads EAGVVQSPRYKIIEKKQPVAFWCNPISGHNTLYWYLQNLGQGPELLIRYENEEAVDDSQLPKDRFSAERLKGVDSTLKIQPAELGDSAVYLCASSSPDREYEQFFGPGTRLTVL.

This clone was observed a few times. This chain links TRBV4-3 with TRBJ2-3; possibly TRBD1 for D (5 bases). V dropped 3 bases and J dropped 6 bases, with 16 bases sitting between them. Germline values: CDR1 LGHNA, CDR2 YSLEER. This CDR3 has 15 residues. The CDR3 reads CASSHNRSPADTQYF. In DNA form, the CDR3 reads TGCGCCAGCAGCCACAACAGGTCTCCCGCGGATACGCAGTATTTT.

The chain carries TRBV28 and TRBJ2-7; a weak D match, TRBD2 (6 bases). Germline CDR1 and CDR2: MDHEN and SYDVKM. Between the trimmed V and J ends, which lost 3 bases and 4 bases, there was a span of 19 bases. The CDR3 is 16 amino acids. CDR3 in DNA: TGTGCCAGCAGTTTGTTGGATGCTAGCGAAAATTACGAGCAGTACTTC. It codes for CASSLLDASENYEQYF.

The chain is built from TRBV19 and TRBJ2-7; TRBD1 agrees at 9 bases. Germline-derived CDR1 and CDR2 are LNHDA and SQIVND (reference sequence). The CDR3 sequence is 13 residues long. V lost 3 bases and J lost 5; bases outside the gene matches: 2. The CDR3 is CASSIGTGNEQYF. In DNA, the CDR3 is TGTGCCAGTAGTATTGGGACAGGGAACGAGCAGTACTTC.

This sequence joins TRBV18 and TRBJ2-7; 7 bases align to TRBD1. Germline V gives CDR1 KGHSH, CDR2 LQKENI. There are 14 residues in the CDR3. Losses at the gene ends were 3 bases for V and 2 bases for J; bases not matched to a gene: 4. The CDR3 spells CASSPWDRTYEQYF. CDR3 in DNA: TGTGCCAGCTCACCTTGGGACAGAACCTACGAGCAGTACTTC.

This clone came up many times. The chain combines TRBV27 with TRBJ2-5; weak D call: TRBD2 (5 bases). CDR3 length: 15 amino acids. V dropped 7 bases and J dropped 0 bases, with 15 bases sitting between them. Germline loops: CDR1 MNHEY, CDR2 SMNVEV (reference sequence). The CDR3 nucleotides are TGTGCCAGCAAGAGCGGAACAGATTACCAAGAGACCCAGTACTTC. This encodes CASKSGTDYQETQYF.